The following is a TCR beta chain sequence with its context. The record originates from a study of cytomegalovirus exposure and HLA in healthy donors. Across the study: Assignment to the Caucasian-associated ancestry cluster applied to over 70% of the approximately 400 genotyped donors.

PCR was performed using 60 Vbeta and 13 Jbeta primers. The table came from immunoSEQ multiplex PCR; TCRdb's copy has only in-frame clones and leaves some out. The data show some 160,000 clones, approximately 78% seen once. CDR3 length equals 15 residues. In germline, CDR1 is MGHDK, CDR2 SYGVNS. V lost 3 bases to trimming and J lost 5 bases; unmatched junction nucleotides: 5. The V gene is TRBV25-1, the J gene TRBJ1-4; 8 bases line up with TRBD1. This clonotype was obtained from a woman aged 40 to 50 in good health and CMV-seropositive. The sample comprised PBMCs. CDR3: CASSDSTGANEKLFF. CDR3 DNA: TGTGCCAGCAGTGACTCGACAGGGGCCAATGAAAAACTGTTTTTT.